Below are 9 T cell receptor beta chains sequenced from a single sample in a study of blood T cell repertoires in COVID-19. Assay: immunoSEQ multiplex PCR; the TCRdb copy retains only in-frame clones and omits some. The sample consists of tens of thousands of clones, nearly 95% of them appearing once. What was sequenced was peripheral blood. The receptors originated from a human donor with active COVID-19. The donor label of this sample is uncertain.

CDR3 loop: CASSAIGLQLAGELDEQFF. CDR3 in DNA: TGCGCCAGCAGCGCAATAGGTCTCCAACTAGCGGGAGAGCTGGATGAGCAGTTCTTC. V gene TRBV4-3 combines with J gene TRBJ2-1, with 11 bases fitting TRBD2. Germline-derived CDR1 and CDR2 are LGHNA and YSLEER. This CDR3 has 19 residues. J was trimmed by 8 bases and V by 5 bases; bases with no gene match: 20.

The V call is TRBV11-2, the J call TRBJ2-5; 13 bases fit TRBD2. The V segment lost 6 bases and the J segment 5 bases; nucleotides outside the gene matches: 6. There are 15 residues in the CDR3. CDR1 and CDR2 from the germline V gene are SGHAT and FQNNGV. In DNA form, the CDR3 reads TGTGCCAGCAGACAAACTAGCGGGGGGGGTGAGACCCAGTACTTC. It encodes CASRQTSGGGETQYF. Combining the CDR3 with reference TRBV11-2 and TRBJ2-5 gives the whole variable domain EAGVAQSPRYKIIEKRQSVAFWCNPISGHATLYWYQQILGQGPKLLIQFQNNGVVDDSQLPKDRFSAERLKGVDSTLKIQPAKLEDSAVYLCASRQTSGGGETQYFGPGTRLLVL.

This clone is a singleton in its sample. V is TRBV5-1 and J is TRBJ1-6, with 7 positions matching TRBD1. Trimming at V came to 2 bases and at J to 9 bases, leaving 5 bases not matched to a gene. CDR1 is SGHRS and CDR2 is YFSETQ in the germline V gene. The CDR3 loop spans 14 amino acids. In DNA, the CDR3 is TGCGCCAGCAGCTTTGAGGCAGGGGGTTCACCCCTCCACTTT. Translating it yields CASSFEAGGSPLHF.

The rearrangement joins TRBV27 to TRBJ2-6, with D unresolved. Germline loops: CDR1 MNHEY, CDR2 SMNVEV (reference sequence). Between the trimmed V and J ends, which lost 9 bases and 0 bases, there was a span of 15 bases. The CDR3 covers 16 residues. CDR3 coding DNA: TGTGCCAGTAGCCGTGTGGTTTCCTCTGGGGCCAACGTCCTGACTTTC. It specifies CASSRVVSSGANVLTF.

The chain has TRBV7-9 and TRBJ2-5; TRBD2 matches 8 bases. V shed 5 bases and J 2 bases; nucleotides not matched to a gene: 4. In germline, CDR1 is SEHNR, CDR2 FQNEAQ (reference sequence). The CDR3 runs 14 residues. CDR3 bases: TGTGCCAGCAGCCAGGGACTAGAGCAAGAGACCCAGTACTTC. Amino acid sequence: CASSQGLEQETQYF.

This sequence joins TRBV7-2 and TRBJ2-3; D uncertain. CDR3 length equals 12 residues. Germline V CDR1 and CDR2: SGHTA, FQGNSA. V lost 4 bases and J lost 6, with 8 bases in between. CDR3 loop: CASSSYSDTQYF. The CDR3 nucleotides read TGTGCCAGCAGCTCCTATAGTGATACGCAGTATTTT.

This clone appeared once. The J gene is TRBJ1-2, the V gene TRBV4-2, with D hard to call. The CDR3 totals 18 residues. The V gene lost 0 bases and the J gene lost 2 bases, with 19 bases spanning the gap. CDR1 LGHNA and CDR2 YNFKEQ come from the germline V gene. The CDR3 protein is CASSQDNLGRWTNYGYTF. CDR3 DNA: TGTGCCAGCAGCCAAGATAATTTAGGGAGGTGGACCAACTATGGCTACACCTTC.

A remark on this clone: Germline and junction disagree at one end, which may indicate a read error. This chain connects TRBV7-7 to TRBJ2-5, with 12 positions matching TRBD2. Germline V gene lookup returns CDR1 SSHAT and CDR2 FNYEAQ (reference sequence). This CDR3 region has 16 residues. This CDR3 is CASSLGLAGNQETQYF. CDR3 bases: TGTGCTAGCAGCTTAGGACTAGCGGGAAACCAAGAGACCCAGTACTTC. Looking up the rest from reference TRBV7-7 and TRBJ2-5 gives the full variable domain: GAGVSQSPRYKVTKRGQDVTLRCDPISSHATLYWYQQALGQGPEFLTYFNYEAQPDKSGLPSDRFSAERPEGSISTLTIQRTEQRDSAMYRCASSLGLAGNQETQYFGPGTRLLVL.

The chain carries TRBV28 and TRBJ2-2; tentatively, D is TRBD1 (6 bases). Germline V CDR1 and CDR2: MDHEN, SYDVKM. The CDR3 has 17 amino acids. V lost 3 bases and J 4 bases, leaving 18 bases between the germline ends. The CDR3 loop reads CASSFQKRGSGTGELFF. CDR3 coding DNA: TGTGCCAGCAGTTTTCAAAAGAGGGGGTCGGGCACCGGGGAGCTGTTTTTT.